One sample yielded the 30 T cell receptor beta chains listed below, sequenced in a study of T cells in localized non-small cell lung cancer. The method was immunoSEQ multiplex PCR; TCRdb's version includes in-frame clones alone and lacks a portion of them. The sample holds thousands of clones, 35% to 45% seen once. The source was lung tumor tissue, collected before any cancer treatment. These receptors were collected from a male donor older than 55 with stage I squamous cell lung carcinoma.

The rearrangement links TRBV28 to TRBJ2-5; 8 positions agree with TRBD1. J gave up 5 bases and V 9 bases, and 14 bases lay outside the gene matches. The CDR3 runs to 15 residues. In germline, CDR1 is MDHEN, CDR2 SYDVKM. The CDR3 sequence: CASLGSQGAWETQYF. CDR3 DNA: TGTGCCAGTTTAGGATCTCAGGGGGCATGGGAGACCCAGTACTTC.

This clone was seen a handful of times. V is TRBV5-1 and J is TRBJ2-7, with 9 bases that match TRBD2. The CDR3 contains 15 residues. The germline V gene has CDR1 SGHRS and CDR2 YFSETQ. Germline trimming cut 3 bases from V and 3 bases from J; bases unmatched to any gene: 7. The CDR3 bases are TGCGCCAGCAGCTCCTCGGGCGGGAGGGTCTACGAGCAGTACTTC. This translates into CASSSSGGRVYEQYF.

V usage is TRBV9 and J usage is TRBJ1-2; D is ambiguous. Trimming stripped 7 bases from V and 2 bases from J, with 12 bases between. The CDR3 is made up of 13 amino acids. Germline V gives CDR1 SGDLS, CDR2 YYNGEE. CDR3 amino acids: CASGKNYNYGYTF. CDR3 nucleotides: TGTGCCAGCGGGAAGAATTACAACTATGGCTACACCTTC.

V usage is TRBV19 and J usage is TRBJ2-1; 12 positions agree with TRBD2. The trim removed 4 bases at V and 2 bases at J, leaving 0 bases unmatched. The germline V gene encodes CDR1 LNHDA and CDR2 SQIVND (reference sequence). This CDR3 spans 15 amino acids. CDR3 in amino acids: CASSRLAGAYNEQFF. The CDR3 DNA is TGTGCCAGTAGTAGACTAGCGGGAGCCTACAATGAGCAGTTCTTC. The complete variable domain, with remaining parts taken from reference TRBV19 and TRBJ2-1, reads DGGITQSPKYLFRKEGQNVTLSCEQNLNHDAMYWYRQDPGQGLRLIYYSQIVNDFQKGDIAEGYSVSREKKESFPLTVTSAQKNPTAFYLCASSRLAGAYNEQFFGPGTRLTVL.

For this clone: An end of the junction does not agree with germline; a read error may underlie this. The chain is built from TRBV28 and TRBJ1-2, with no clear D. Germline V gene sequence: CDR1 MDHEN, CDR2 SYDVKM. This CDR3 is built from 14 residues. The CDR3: CASSLGEGRSSFAF. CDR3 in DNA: TGTGCCAGCAGTTTAGGGGAAGGACGCAGCTCTTTCGCCTTC.

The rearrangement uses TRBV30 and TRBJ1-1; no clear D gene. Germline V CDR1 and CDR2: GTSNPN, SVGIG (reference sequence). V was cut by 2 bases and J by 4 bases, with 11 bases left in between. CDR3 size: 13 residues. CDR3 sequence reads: CAWSKGGRTEAFF. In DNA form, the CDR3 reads TGTGCCTGGAGTAAGGGCGGACGCACTGAAGCTTTCTTT.

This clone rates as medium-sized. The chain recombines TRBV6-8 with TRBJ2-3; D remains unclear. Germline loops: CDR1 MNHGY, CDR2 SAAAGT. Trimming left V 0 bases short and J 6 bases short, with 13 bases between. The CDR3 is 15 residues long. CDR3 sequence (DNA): TGTGCCAGCAGTTACTCTCTCATAAACTTCGATACGCAGTATTTT. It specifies CASSYSLINFDTQYF.

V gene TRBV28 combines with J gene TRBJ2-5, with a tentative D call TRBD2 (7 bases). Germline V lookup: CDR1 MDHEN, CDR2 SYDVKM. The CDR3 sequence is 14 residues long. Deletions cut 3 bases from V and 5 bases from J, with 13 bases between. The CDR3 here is CASSLGGGLETQYF. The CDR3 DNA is TGTGCCAGCAGTTTGGGCGGGGGCTTGGAGACCCAGTACTTC. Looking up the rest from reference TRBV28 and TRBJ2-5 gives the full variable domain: DVKVTQSSRYLVKRTGEKVFLECVQDMDHENMFWYRQDPGLGLRLIYFSYDVKMKEKGDIPEGYSVSREKKERFSLILESASTNQTSMYLCASSLGGGLETQYFGPGTRLLVL.

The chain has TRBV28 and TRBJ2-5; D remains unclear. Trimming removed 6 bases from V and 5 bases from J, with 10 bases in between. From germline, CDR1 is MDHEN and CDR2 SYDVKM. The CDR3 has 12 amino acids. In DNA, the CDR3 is TGTGCCAGCAGCCCGACACGGGAGACCCAGTACTTC. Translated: CASSPTRETQYF.

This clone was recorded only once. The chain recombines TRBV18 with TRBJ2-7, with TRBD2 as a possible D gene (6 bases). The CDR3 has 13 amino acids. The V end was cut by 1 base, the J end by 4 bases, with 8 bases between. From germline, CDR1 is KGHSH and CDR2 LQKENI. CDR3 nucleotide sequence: TGTGCCAGCTCACCACAAAGCGGGTACGAGCAGTACTTC. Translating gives CASSPQSGYEQYF. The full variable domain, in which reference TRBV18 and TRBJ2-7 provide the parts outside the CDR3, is NAGVMQNPRHLVRRRGQEARLRCSPMKGHSHVYWYRQLPEEGLKFMVYLQKENIIDESGMPKERFSAEFPKEGPSILRIQQVVRGDSAAYFCASSPQSGYEQYFGPGTRLTVT.

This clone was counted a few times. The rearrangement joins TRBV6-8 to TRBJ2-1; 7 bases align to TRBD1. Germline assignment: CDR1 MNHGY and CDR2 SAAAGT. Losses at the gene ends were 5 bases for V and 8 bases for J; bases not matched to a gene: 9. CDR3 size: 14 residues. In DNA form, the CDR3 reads TGTGCCAGCAGTGTAAACAGGGGTATCGATGAGCAGTTCTTC. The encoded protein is CASSVNRGIDEQFF.

CDR3 protein: CASSFGHYGYTF. As DNA, the CDR3 is TGTGCCAGCAGTTTCGGACACTATGGCTACACCTTC. The chain combines TRBV28 with TRBJ1-2; D is unresolved. CDR1 and CDR2 (germline): MDHEN, SYDVKM. Trimming cost V 3 bases and J 3 bases, with 5 bases left between them. The CDR3 has 12 residues.

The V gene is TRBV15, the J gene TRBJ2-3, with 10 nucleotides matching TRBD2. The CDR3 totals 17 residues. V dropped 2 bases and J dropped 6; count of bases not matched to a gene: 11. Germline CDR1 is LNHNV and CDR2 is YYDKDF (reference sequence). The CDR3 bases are TGTGCCACCAGCAGATCCCCCACCGGGACTAGCGATGATACGCAGTATTTT. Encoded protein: CATSRSPTGTSDDTQYF.

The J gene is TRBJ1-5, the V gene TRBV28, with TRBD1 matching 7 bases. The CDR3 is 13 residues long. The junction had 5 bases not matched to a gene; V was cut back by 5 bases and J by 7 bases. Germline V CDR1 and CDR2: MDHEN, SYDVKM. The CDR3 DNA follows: TGTGCCAGCAGTACAGGGGATAGACAGCCCCAGCATTTT. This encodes CASSTGDRQPQHF.

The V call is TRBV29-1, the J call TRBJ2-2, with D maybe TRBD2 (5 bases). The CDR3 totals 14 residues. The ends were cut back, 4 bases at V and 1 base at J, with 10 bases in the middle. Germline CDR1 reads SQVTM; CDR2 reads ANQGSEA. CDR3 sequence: CSVGRAGNTGELFF. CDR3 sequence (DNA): TGCAGCGTTGGCCGGGCGGGGAACACCGGGGAGCTGTTTTTT.

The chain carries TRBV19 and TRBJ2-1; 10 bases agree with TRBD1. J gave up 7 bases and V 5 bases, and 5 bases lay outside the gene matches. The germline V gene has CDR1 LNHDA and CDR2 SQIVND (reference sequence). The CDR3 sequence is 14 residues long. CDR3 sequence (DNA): TGTGCCAGTAGTGGACAGGGGGAAGGAAATGAGCAGTTCTTC. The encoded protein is CASSGQGEGNEQFF.

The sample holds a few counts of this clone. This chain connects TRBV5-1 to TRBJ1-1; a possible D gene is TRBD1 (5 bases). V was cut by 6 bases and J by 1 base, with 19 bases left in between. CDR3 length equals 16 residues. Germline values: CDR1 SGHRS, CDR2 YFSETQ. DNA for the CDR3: TGCGCCAGCAAAGGCAGGGCGACTGCGTCGAACACTGAAGCTTTCTTT. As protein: CASKGRATASNTEAFF.

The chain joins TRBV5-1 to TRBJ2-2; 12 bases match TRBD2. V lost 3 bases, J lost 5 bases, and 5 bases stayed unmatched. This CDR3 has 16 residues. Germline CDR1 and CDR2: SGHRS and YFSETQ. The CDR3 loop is CASSWGTSGYTGELFF. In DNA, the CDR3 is TGCGCCAGCAGCTGGGGGACTAGCGGGTAYACCGGGGAGCTGTTTTTT.

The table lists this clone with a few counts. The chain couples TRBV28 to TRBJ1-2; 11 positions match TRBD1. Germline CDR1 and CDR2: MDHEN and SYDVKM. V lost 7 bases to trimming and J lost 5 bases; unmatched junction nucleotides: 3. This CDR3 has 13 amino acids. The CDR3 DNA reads TGTGCCAGCACCCGGGACAGGGGGTATGGCTACACCTTC. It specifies CASTRDRGYGYTF.

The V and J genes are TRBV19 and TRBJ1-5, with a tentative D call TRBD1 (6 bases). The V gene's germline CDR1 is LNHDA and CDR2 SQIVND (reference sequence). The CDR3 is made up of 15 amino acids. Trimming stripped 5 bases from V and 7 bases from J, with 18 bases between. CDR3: CASSPRDIAGQPQHF. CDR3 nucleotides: TGTGCCAGTAGTCCCCGGGACATCGCAGGGCAGCCCCAGCATTTT. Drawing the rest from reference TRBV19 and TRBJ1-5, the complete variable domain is DGGITQSPKYLFRKEGQNVTLSCEQNLNHDAMYWYRQDPGQGLRLIYYSQIVNDFQKGDIAEGYSVSREKKESFPLTVTSAQKNPTAFYLCASSPRDIAGQPQHFGDGTRLSIL.

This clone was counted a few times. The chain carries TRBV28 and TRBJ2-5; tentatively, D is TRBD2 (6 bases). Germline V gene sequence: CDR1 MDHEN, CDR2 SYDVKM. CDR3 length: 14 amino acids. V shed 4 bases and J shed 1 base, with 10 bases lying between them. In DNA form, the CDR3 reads TGTGCCAGCAGTTCCCCCGGGAGCCAAGAGACCCAGTACTTC. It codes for CASSSPGSQETQYF.

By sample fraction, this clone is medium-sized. The CDR3 loop is CASTLTQNTEAFF. The CDR3 coding sequence is TGTGCCAGCACCCTGACCCAGAACACTGAAGCTTTCTTT. The chain carries TRBV12-5 and TRBJ1-1; D remains unclear. The CDR3 is made up of 13 amino acids. The germline V gene encodes CDR1 LGHNT and CDR2 FRNRAP.

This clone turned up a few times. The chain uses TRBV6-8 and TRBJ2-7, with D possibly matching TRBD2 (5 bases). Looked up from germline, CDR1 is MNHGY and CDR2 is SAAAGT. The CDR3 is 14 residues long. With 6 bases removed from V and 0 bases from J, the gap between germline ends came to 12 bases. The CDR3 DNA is TGTGCCAGCAGCCCCTTTGGGAGCTCCTACGAGCAGTACTTC. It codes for CASSPFGSSYEQYF.

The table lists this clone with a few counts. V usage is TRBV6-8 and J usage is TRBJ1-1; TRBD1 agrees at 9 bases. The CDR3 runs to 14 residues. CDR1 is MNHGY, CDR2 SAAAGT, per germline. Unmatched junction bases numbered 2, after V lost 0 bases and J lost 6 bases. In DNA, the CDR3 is TGTGCCAGCAGTTACTCAAGACAGGGGGCTGAAGCTTTCTTT. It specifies CASSYSRQGAEAFF.

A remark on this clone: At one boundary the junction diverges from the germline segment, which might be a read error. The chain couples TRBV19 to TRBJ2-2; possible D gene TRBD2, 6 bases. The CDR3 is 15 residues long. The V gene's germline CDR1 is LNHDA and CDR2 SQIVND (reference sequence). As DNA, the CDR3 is TGTGCCAGTCACCGGGGGAGAGTTAACACCGGGAAGCTGTTTTTT. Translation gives CASHRGRVNTGKLFF.

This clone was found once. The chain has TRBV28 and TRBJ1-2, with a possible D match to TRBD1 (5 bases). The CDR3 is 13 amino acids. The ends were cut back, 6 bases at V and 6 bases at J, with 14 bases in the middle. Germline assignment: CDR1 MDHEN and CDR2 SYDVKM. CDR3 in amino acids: CASRQQVLNGYTF. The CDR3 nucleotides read TGTGCCAGCAGGCAACAGGTTTTGAATGGCTACACCTTC.

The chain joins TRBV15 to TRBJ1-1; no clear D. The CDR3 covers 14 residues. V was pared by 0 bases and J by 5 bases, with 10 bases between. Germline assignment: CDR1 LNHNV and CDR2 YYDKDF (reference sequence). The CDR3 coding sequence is TGTGCCACCAGCAGAGATAAACTCGGGACTGAAGCTTTCTTT. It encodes CATSRDKLGTEAFF.

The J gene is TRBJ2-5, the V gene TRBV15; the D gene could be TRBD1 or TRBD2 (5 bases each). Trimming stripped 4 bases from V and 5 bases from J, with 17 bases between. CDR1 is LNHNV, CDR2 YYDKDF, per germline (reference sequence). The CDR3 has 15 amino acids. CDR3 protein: CATSKGPMRSETQYF. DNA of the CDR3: TGTGCCACCAGCAAGGGACCCATGAGGTCGGAGACCCAGTACTTC.

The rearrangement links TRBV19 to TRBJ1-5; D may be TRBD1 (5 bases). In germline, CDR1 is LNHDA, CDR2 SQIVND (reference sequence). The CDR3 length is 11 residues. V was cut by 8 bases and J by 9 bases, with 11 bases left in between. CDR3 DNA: TGTGCCAGTGGGGGGACGGTGCCCCAGCATTTT. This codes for CASGGTVPQHF.

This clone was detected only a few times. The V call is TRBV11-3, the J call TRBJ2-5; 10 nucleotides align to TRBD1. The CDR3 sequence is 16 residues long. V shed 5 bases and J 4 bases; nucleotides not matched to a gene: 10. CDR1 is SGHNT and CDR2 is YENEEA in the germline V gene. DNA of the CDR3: TGTGCCAGCAGCCCACCGGGACAGGGGTCTGGAGAGACCCAGTACTTC. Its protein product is CASSPPGQGSGETQYF.